What follows are 30 T cell receptor beta chains derived from one specimen sequenced in a study of long-term antiretroviral therapy in people with HIV. The run of the v3.0 immunoSEQ assay was at survey level. Sequencing used immunoSEQ multiplex PCR; TCRdb keeps in-frame clones, though not all of them. The sample carries 25,000 to 30,000 clones, 79% recorded once. Sequencing was performed on unsorted PBMCs, taken 2.1 years after starting antiretroviral therapy. Every receptor here comes from a man aged 25 to 40 with HIV.

The genes are TRBV9 and TRBJ2-7; TRBD2 agrees at 7 bases. CDR1 is SGDLS and CDR2 is YYNGEE in the germline V gene. The junction had 3 bases not matched to a gene; V was cut back by 0 bases and J by 3 bases. The CDR3 is 14 residues long. CDR3 nucleotide sequence: TGTGCCAGCAGCGTAGGGGTAGCGGGCTACGAGCAGTACTTC. Protein product: CASSVGVAGYEQYF.

The chain uses TRBV5-4 and TRBJ2-7; D might be TRBD2 (6 bases). This CDR3 contains 16 residues. V lost 0 bases and J 7 bases, leaving 20 bases between the germline ends. Germline V gives CDR1 SGHNT, CDR2 YYREEE (reference sequence). CDR3 sequence reads: CASSLARGGTAGEQYF. Here the CDR3 DNA reads TGTGCCAGCAGCTTGGCCCGGGGCGGGACCGCGGGGGAGCAGTACTTC.

The V call is TRBV4-1, the J call TRBJ2-1, with D unresolved. The ends were cut back, 2 bases at V and 6 bases at J, with 5 bases in the middle. The CDR3 sequence is 12 residues long. Per germline, CDR1 MGHRA and CDR2 YSYEKL. The CDR3 spells CASSQRSNEQFF. CDR3 in DNA: TGCGCCAGCAGCCAACGCAGCAATGAGCAGTTCTTC.

This clone was seen a single time. The V call is TRBV14, the J call TRBJ2-5; 9 nucleotides match TRBD2. Germline V lookup: CDR1 SGHDN, CDR2 FVKESK. With 4 bases clipped from V and 4 bases from J, the junction kept 10 bases outside the gene matches. CDR3 size: 16 residues. The CDR3 loop reads CASSRVAGERGETQYF. DNA of the CDR3: TGTGCCAGCAGCCGAGTAGCGGGAGAACGAGGAGAGACCCAGTACTTC.

The rearrangement uses TRBV9 and TRBJ2-3; 7 nucleotides match TRBD1. CDR1 is SGDLS and CDR2 is YYNGEE in the germline V gene. This CDR3 comprises 16 residues. V dropped 1 base and J dropped 2; count of bases not matched to a gene: 7. CDR3 protein: CASSVRGQSFTDTQYF. CDR3 DNA: TGTGCCAGCAGCGTAAGGGGACAGTCCTTCACAGATACGCAGTATTTT. Drawing the rest from reference TRBV9 and TRBJ2-3, the complete variable domain is DSGVTQTPKHLITATGQRVTLRCSPRSGDLSVYWYQQSLDQGLQFLIQYYNGEERAKGNILERFSAQQFPDLHSELNLSSLELGDSALYFCASSVRGQSFTDTQYFGPGTRLTVL.

The rearrangement uses TRBV7-9 and TRBJ2-7; D uncertain. The germline V gene encodes CDR1 SEHNR and CDR2 FQNEAQ (reference sequence). The V end was cut by 1 base, the J end by 5 bases, with 6 bases between. The CDR3 consists of 12 residues. The CDR3 region is CASSLDPNEQYF. CDR3 coding DNA: TGTGCCAGCAGCTTAGATCCCAACGAGCAGTACTTC.

This rearrangement joins TRBV11-3 to TRBJ2-2; 11 bases match TRBD1. This CDR3 spans 16 amino acids. V was clipped by 0 bases and J by 6 bases; unmatched bases: 3. Per germline, CDR1 SGHNT and CDR2 YENEEA. The CDR3 bases are TGTGCCAGCAGCTTAGATCCGGGACAGGGGGCCGGGGAGCTGTTTTTT. It yields the protein CASSLDPGQGAGELFF.

The genes are TRBV7-6 and TRBJ2-5, with 13 positions matching TRBD2. This CDR3 has 16 amino acids. The trim removed 2 bases at V and 4 bases at J, leaving 4 bases unmatched. Germline V gives CDR1 SGHVS, CDR2 FNYEAQ. This CDR3 reads CASSLTGLAGIETQYF. DNA of the CDR3: TGTGCCAGCAGCTTAACGGGACTAGCGGGAATAGAGACCCAGTACTTC.

The chain joins TRBV5-1 to TRBJ2-7; the match to TRBD1 covers 8 bases. The CDR3 runs 15 residues. CDR1 is SGHRS, CDR2 YFSETQ, per germline. The V segment lost 0 bases and the J segment 3 bases; nucleotides outside the gene matches: 5. The CDR3 coding sequence is TGCGCCAGCAGCTTGGGGGGACAGGACCACTACGAGCAGTACTTC. Protein sequence: CASSLGGQDHYEQYF.

This clone has more than one count but fewer than ten. CDR3 coding DNA: TGTGCCAGCAGCGTCAGTAGCGGGGGGGCACTTGATACGCAGTATTTT. Translation gives CASSVSSGGALDTQYF. V is TRBV9 and J is TRBJ2-3; 11 bases line up with TRBD2. Germline V gene data show CDR1 as SGDLS and CDR2 as YYNGEE. This CDR3 spans 16 amino acids. J lost 6 bases, V lost 2 bases, and 8 bases had no gene match.

V and J are TRBV5-1 and TRBJ1-6; 10 bases are a match to TRBD1. J lost 8 bases, V lost 2 bases, and 10 bases had no gene match. Germline loops: CDR1 SGHRS, CDR2 YFSETQ. This CDR3 comprises 17 residues. CDR3 nucleotide sequence: TGCGCCAGCAGCTTTCGTCCCGGGACAGGGGAGGATTCACCCCTCCACTTT. Its protein product is CASSFRPGTGEDSPLHF. Drawing the rest from reference TRBV5-1 and TRBJ1-6, the complete variable domain is KAGVTQTPRYLIKTRGQQVTLSCSPISGHRSVSWYQQTPGQGLQFLFEYFSETQRNKGNFPGRFSGRQFSNSRSEMNVSTLELGDSALYLCASSFRPGTGEDSPLHFGNGTRLTVT.

This rearrangement joins TRBV7-8 to TRBJ2-1, with a tentative D call TRBD2 (5 bases). V shed 1 base and J shed 4 bases, with 11 bases lying between them. The CDR3 loop spans 15 amino acids. From germline, CDR1 is SGHVS and CDR2 FQNEAQ. The CDR3 loop reads CASSLVDGVYNEQFF. The CDR3 DNA is TGTGCCAGCAGCTTAGTTGACGGGGTGTACAATGAGCAGTTCTTC.

This chain's CDR3 is CATSPDRGAGREQFF. CDR3 DNA: TGTGCCACCTCCCCCGACCGGGGGGCCGGCCGCGAGCAGTTCTTC. The genes are TRBV6-1 and TRBJ2-1, with D perhaps matching TRBD2 (7 bases). V lost 10 bases to trimming and J lost 10 bases, with 26 bases between them. The CDR3 extends over 15 amino acids. Germline values: CDR1 MNHNS, CDR2 SASEGT.

The chain recombines TRBV6-1 with TRBJ2-7; the D is unclear. The CDR3 runs 13 residues. V was shortened by 1 base and J by 4 bases, with 8 bases between the two germline ends. Germline V CDR1 and CDR2: MNHNS, SASEGT. The CDR3 nucleotides are TGTGCCAGCAGTGAAGAGATGATGTACGAGCAGTACTTC. It is translated as CASSEEMMYEQYF.

DNA for the CDR3: TGTGCCAGCATTTGGGGGACGGCCCGAAACACCATATATTTT. Translating it yields CASIWGTARNTIYF. The chain joins TRBV6-1 to TRBJ1-3, with a possible D match to TRBD1 (5 bases). Germline CDR1 reads MNHNS; CDR2 reads SASEGT. V dropped 7 bases and J dropped 5 bases, with 15 bases sitting between them. This CDR3 contains 14 residues.

The chain couples TRBV5-5 to TRBJ2-7; 12 positions match TRBD1. Per germline, CDR1 SGHKS and CDR2 YYEKEE (reference sequence). The ends lost 5 bases at V and 12 bases at J; junction bases unmatched: 15. The length of the CDR3 is 15 residues. The CDR3 region has the DNA TGTGCCAGCAGGCACAATTCCGGGACAGGGGGCCCGCCGTACTTC. As protein: CASRHNSGTGGPPYF.

V and J are TRBV4-3 and TRBJ2-3; no firm D call. Germline-derived CDR1 and CDR2 are LGHNA and YSLEER. The V end lost 6 bases, the J end lost 3 bases, and 16 bases lay between the germline ends. The CDR3 covers 15 residues. In DNA form, the CDR3 reads TGCGCCAGCAGAATGAATCCTGGACGGACAGATACGCAGTATTTT. This translates into CASRMNPGRTDTQYF.

The gene calls are TRBV5-6 and TRBJ2-7, with 8 nucleotides matching TRBD1. The V segment lost 1 base and the J segment 3 bases; nucleotides outside the gene matches: 6. The CDR3 runs to 15 residues. CDR1 is SGHDT, CDR2 YYEEEE, per germline. This chain's CDR3 is CASSLSDRGGYEQYF. Written as DNA, the CDR3 is TGTGCCAGCAGCTTGAGCGACAGGGGTGGCTACGAGCAGTACTTC.

V gene TRBV27 combines with J gene TRBJ2-1; D gene unclear. Germline V gene data show CDR1 as MNHEY and CDR2 as SMNVEV (reference sequence). This CDR3 contains 14 residues. Trimming took 3 bases from V and 0 from J, leaving 6 bases between them. CDR3 DNA: TGTGCCAGCAGTTTTTCTAGCTCCTACAATGAGCAGTTCTTC. Translation gives CASSFSSSYNEQFF.

This clone occurred once. V usage is TRBV27 and J usage is TRBJ2-1; no firm D call. The germline V gene encodes CDR1 MNHEY and CDR2 SMNVEV (reference sequence). This CDR3 is built from 14 residues. With 4 bases removed from V and 0 bases from J, the gap between germline ends came to 7 bases. CDR3 DNA: TGTGCCAGCAGTTACAGCAGCTCCTACAATGAGCAGTTCTTC. Translated, it gives CASSYSSSYNEQFF.

The chain carries TRBV5-8 and TRBJ2-7; D gene unclear. The length of the CDR3 is 10 residues. From germline, CDR1 is SGHTS and CDR2 YDEGEE. V was cut by 4 bases and J by 2 bases, with 1 base left in between. The CDR3 DNA follows: TGTGCCAGCAGCACCTACGAGCAGTACTTC. It specifies CASSTYEQYF. The whole variable domain, filled in from reference TRBV5-8 and TRBJ2-7, reads EAGVTQSPTHLIKTRGQQATLRCSPISGHTSVYWYQQALGLGLQFLLWYDEGEERNRGNFPPRFSGRQFPNYSSELNVNALELEDSALYLCASSTYEQYFGPGTRLTVT.

This clone occurred a few times. The chain recombines TRBV5-1 with TRBJ1-6, with 11 positions matching TRBD1. The germline CDR1 and CDR2 sequences are SGHRS and YFSETQ. V lost 5 bases to trimming and J lost 8 bases; unmatched junction nucleotides: 3. The CDR3 is made up of 14 amino acids. The CDR3 region has the DNA TGCGCCAGCAGACGGACAGGGGGCGATTCACCCCTCCACTTT. Its translation is CASRRTGGDSPLHF.

The V and J genes are TRBV28 and TRBJ2-1, with D possibly matching TRBD1 (5 bases). Trimming removed 2 bases from V and 3 bases from J, with 5 bases in between. Germline CDR1 reads MDHEN; CDR2 reads SYDVKM. The CDR3 sequence is 13 residues long. CDR3 bases: TGTGCCAGCAGTTTACAGGGCTACAATGAGCAGTTCTTC. Its translation: CASSLQGYNEQFF.

The J gene is TRBJ2-3, the V gene TRBV11-2, with 7 positions matching TRBD2. This CDR3 contains 15 residues. Germline values: CDR1 SGHAT, CDR2 FQNNGV. With 4 bases clipped from V and 0 bases from J, the junction kept 4 bases outside the gene matches. CDR3 protein: CASSWRGFSTDTQYF. CDR3 nucleotides: TGTGCCAGCAGCTGGCGGGGGTTCAGCACAGATACGCAGTATTTT.

The chain employs TRBV5-1 and TRBJ2-3; 10 nucleotides line up with TRBD1. CDR1 is SGHRS, CDR2 YFSETQ, per germline. V shed 5 bases, J shed 6 bases, and the junction held 6 bases outside the gene matches. The CDR3 covers 14 residues. The CDR3 here is CASRFDRGLDTQYF. CDR3 nucleotides: TGCGCCAGCAGATTTGACAGGGGGCTTGATACGCAGTATTTT.

CDR3 in DNA: TGTGCCATCAGTAATGTCTTTAACACAGATACGCAGTATTTT. Its translation: CAISNVFNTDTQYF. The chain couples TRBV10-3 to TRBJ2-3; D gene uncertain. The germline V and J ends were trimmed by 5 bases and 2 bases, with 11 bases remaining between them. Germline V gene lookup returns CDR1 ENHRY and CDR2 SYGVKD. This CDR3 comprises 14 residues.

The chain's CDR3 is CASRSPNNIQYF. For the CDR3, the DNA is TGTGCCAGCCGATCCCCGAATAACATTCAGTACTTC. V is TRBV27 and J is TRBJ2-4, with D hard to call. Per germline, CDR1 MNHEY and CDR2 SMNVEV (reference sequence). This CDR3 has 12 amino acids. V lost 8 bases and J 7 bases, leaving 12 bases between the germline ends.

J is TRBJ2-1 and V is TRBV7-3; 11 positions agree with TRBD2. The length of the CDR3 is 15 residues. Germline V gene sequence: CDR1 SGHTA, CDR2 FQGTGA. Trimming took 5 bases from V and 5 from J; bases not matched to a gene: 5. The DNA for the CDR3 is TGTGCCAGCAGCCCCGTAGCGGGGGGGCACAATGAGCAGTTCTTC. It translates to CASSPVAGGHNEQFF. Full variable domain (missing parts from reference TRBV7-3 and TRBJ2-1): GAGVSQTPSNKVTEKGKYVELRCDPISGHTALYWYRQSLGQGPEFLIYFQGTGAADDSGLPNDRFFAVRPEGSVSTLKIQRTERGDSAVYLCASSPVAGGHNEQFFGPGTRLTVL.

This chain's CDR3 is CASSLGLGQETQYF. The DNA of the CDR3 is TGTGCCAGCAGCTTGGGACTGGGACAAGAGACCCAGTACTTC. The V gene is TRBV11-2, the J gene TRBJ2-5; D might be TRBD2 (6 bases). Between the trimmed V and J ends, which lost 3 bases and 2 bases, there was a span of 10 bases. The germline V gene encodes CDR1 SGHAT and CDR2 FQNNGV. This CDR3 has 14 amino acids.

The rearrangement links TRBV30 to TRBJ1-5; D possibly corresponds to TRBD1 (5 bases). V lost 5 bases to trimming and J lost 4 bases, with 12 bases between them. From germline, CDR1 is GTSNPN and CDR2 SVGIG (reference sequence). This CDR3 comprises 13 residues. CDR3 loop: CAWARDGNQPQHF. The CDR3 region has the DNA TGTGCCTGGGCCCGGGACGGTAATCAGCCCCAGCATTTT.